Included here is one TCR beta chain sequence, with context. This specimen comes from a study of response to subunit inactivated influenza vaccine. TCRdb called the RT-PCR reads again in MiXCR, with one record for every CDR3 protein. Among some 600,000 distinct CDR3 sequences listed, about 15% were seen once. The CDR3 is 16 amino acids. Germline V lookup: CDR1 LGHNA, CDR2 YSLEER. Trimming pared 0 bases from V and 0 bases from J, leaving 9 bases between. The rearrangement joins TRBV4-3 to TRBJ1-3; D gene uncertain. This receptor was obtained from a man aged 45-60 years who received an inactivated influenza vaccine. This sample comprised PBMCs from blood, obtained 14 days before vaccination. Written as DNA, the CDR3 is TGCGCCAGCAGCCAAGATGAAACCTTCTCTGGAAACACCATATATTTT. Translated: CASSQDETFSGNTIYF.